This T cell receptor (beta chain) originates from a study of blood T cell repertoires in COVID-19. Here immunoSEQ multiplex PCR was the method, and the copy in TCRdb shows in-frame clones only, minus some. The sample lists 210,000 or so clones, 75% to 85% occurring once. CDR1 GTSNPN and CDR2 SVGIG come from the germline V gene (reference sequence). V lost 2 bases and J lost 1; bases outside the gene matches: 4. There are 14 residues in the CDR3. This TCR came from a woman aged 30 to 39 with COVID-19, enrolled during active disease. Sequenced: peripheral blood. The rearrangement joins TRBV30 to TRBJ2-5; TRBD1 aligns across 7 bases. The CDR3 nucleotides read TGTGCCTGGAGTCGGGACAGATTCCAAGAGACCCAGTACTTC. Its protein product is CAWSRDRFQETQYF.